The 27 T cell receptor beta chains in this list originate from one sample, sequenced in a study of shared clonotypes between healthy human individuals. Measured with immunoSEQ multiplex PCR; TCRdb has only the in-frame clones, and not every one. The sample records about 750,000 clones, 80% to 95% being singletons. CD45RO negativity and positive selection for CCR7 defined naive CD8 cells, a population that excluded terminally differentiated effector memory CD45RA+ cells. The sample was naive CD8+ T cells sorted from blood. These receptors all come from a man aged 25-45 years in good health.

The chain is built from TRBV7-9 and TRBJ2-7; no definite D call. V was shortened by 3 bases and J by 6 bases, with 6 bases between the two germline ends. Germline lookup yields CDR1 SEHNR and CDR2 FQNEAQ (reference sequence). The CDR3 length is 11 residues. The CDR3 protein is CASSFLGEQYF. In DNA, the CDR3 is TGTGCCAGCAGCTTCTTGGGCGAGCAGTACTTC.

The chain has TRBV6-5 and TRBJ2-3; D gene uncertain. CDR3 length: 13 amino acids. Trimming cost V 0 bases and J 6 bases, with 7 bases left between them. Germline V gene sequence: CDR1 MNHEY, CDR2 SVGAGI. Here the CDR3 reads CASSYSKVDTQYF. CDR3 DNA sequence: TGTGCCAGCAGTTACTCGAAGGTGGATACGCAGTATTTT.

CDR3: CASSVIAGALNEQFF. In DNA, the CDR3 is TGTGCCAGCAGTGTGATAGCGGGAGCCCTCAATGAGCAGTTCTTC. The chain has TRBV27 and TRBJ2-1; 9 nucleotides agree with TRBD2. The CDR3 runs to 15 residues. V was clipped by 5 bases and J by 6 bases; unmatched bases: 8. CDR1 and CDR2 from the germline V gene are MNHEY and SMNVEV (reference sequence).

This rearrangement joins TRBV7-9 to TRBJ1-5, with TRBD1 matching over 9 bases. This CDR3 has 17 amino acids. CDR1 and CDR2 (germline): SEHNR, FQNEAQ (reference sequence). V shed 5 bases, J shed 2 bases, and the junction held 10 bases outside the gene matches. The CDR3 DNA reads as TGTGCCAGCAGCCGCGAACTACAGGGGGCTGGCAATCAGCCCCAGCATTTT. It encodes CASSRELQGAGNQPQHF. The whole variable domain, remainder taken from reference TRBV7-9 and TRBJ1-5, is DTGVSQNPRHKITKRGQNVTFRCDPISEHNRLYWYRQTLGQGPEFLTYFQNEAQLEKSRLLSDRFSAERPKGSFSTLEIQRTEQGDSAMYLCASSRELQGAGNQPQHFGDGTRLSIL.

The rearrangement joins TRBV7-6 to TRBJ2-7; no firm D call. V was pared by 1 base and J by 7 bases, with 14 bases between. Germline assignment: CDR1 SGHVS and CDR2 FNYEAQ. CDR3 size: 14 residues. CDR3 region: CASSLGAVGAEQYF. CDR3 DNA sequence: TGTGCCAGCAGCTTAGGAGCAGTGGGCGCTGAGCAGTACTTC.

J is TRBJ2-7 and V is TRBV9; D is perhaps TRBD1 (6 bases). The CDR3 is 11 amino acids. Trimming took 7 bases from V and 6 from J, leaving 11 bases between them. CDR1 and CDR2 (germline): SGDLS, YYNGEE. The CDR3 protein is CASGGRTEQYF. CDR3 coding DNA: TGTGCCAGCGGGGGCCGGACCGAGCAGTACTTC.

This chain uses TRBV29-1 with TRBJ1-1; a weak D match, TRBD1 (5 bases). The CDR3 loop spans 10 amino acids. Trimming stripped 7 bases from V and 8 bases from J, with 11 bases between. Germline V gene sequence: CDR1 SQVTM, CDR2 ANQGSEA. CDR3 loop: CSAAGFEAFF. CDR3 DNA sequence: TGCAGCGCAGCAGGGTTCGAAGCTTTCTTT.

The chain carries TRBV5-4 and TRBJ2-1, with D perhaps matching TRBD1 (5 bases). This CDR3 has 16 amino acids. The V gene's germline CDR1 is SGHNT and CDR2 YYREEE (reference sequence). Between the trimmed V and J ends, which lost 0 bases and 8 bases, there was a span of 18 bases. The DNA of the CDR3 is TGTGCCAGCAGCTTGGAGGGGCTACGTGCTCGGGATGAGCAGTTCTTC. Amino acid sequence: CASSLEGLRARDEQFF. The complete variable domain, with remaining parts taken from reference TRBV5-4 and TRBJ2-1, reads ETGVTQSPTHLIKTRGQQVTLRCSSQSGHNTVSWYQQALGQGPQFIFQYYREEENGRGNFPPRFSGLQFPNYSSELNVNALELDDSALYLCASSLEGLRARDEQFFGPGTRLTVL.

The chain employs TRBV27 and TRBJ2-7; D ambiguous. Germline CDR1 is MNHEY and CDR2 is SMNVEV (reference sequence). The CDR3 spans 13 residues. V was pared by 5 bases and J by 2 bases, with 10 bases between. CDR3 bases: TGTGCCAGCAGTCCTATCGGTCCCTACGAGCAGTACTTC. Translating it yields CASSPIGPYEQYF.

The sample holds one count of this clone. This chain joins TRBV7-9 and TRBJ2-7, with 7 bases that match TRBD2. The CDR3 is 12 amino acids. V shed 8 bases, J shed 4 bases, and the junction held 5 bases outside the gene matches. Germline CDR1 reads SEHNR; CDR2 reads FQNEAQ (reference sequence). The DNA for the CDR3 is TGTGCCAGCGGGAGGGCCATTTACGAGCAGTACTTC. This codes for CASGRAIYEQYF.

The chain is built from TRBV19 and TRBJ2-3, with 13 positions matching TRBD2. The CDR3 runs 16 residues. V trimming: 2 bases; J trimming: 3 bases; junction bases outside the gene matches: 2. CDR1 and CDR2 from the germline V gene are LNHDA and SQIVND (reference sequence). In DNA form, the CDR3 reads TGTGCCAGTAGTATATTGACTAGCGGGAGGACAGATACGCAGTATTTT. Translated: CASSILTSGRTDTQYF.

The rearrangement uses TRBV4-2 and TRBJ2-1; 8 nucleotides match TRBD2. Per germline, CDR1 LGHNA and CDR2 YNFKEQ. V lost 4 bases to trimming and J lost 4 bases; unmatched junction nucleotides: 3. The CDR3 contains 14 residues. In DNA, the CDR3 is TGTGCCAGCAGCCCCCAGCGGGGGTACAATGAGCAGTTCTTC. This gives the protein CASSPQRGYNEQFF.

CDR3 nucleotides: TGCAGCGTTGCTAGAACAGACAGGGGTCACGAGCAGTACTTC. It specifies CSVARTDRGHEQYF. This sequence joins TRBV29-1 and TRBJ2-7; 8 nucleotides align to TRBD1. Trimming cost V 4 bases and J 5 bases; bases outside gene matches: 10. CDR1 is SQVTM, CDR2 ANQGSEA, per germline. CDR3 length equals 14 residues.

The chain employs TRBV28 and TRBJ2-7; TRBD1 aligns across 9 bases. Germline CDR1 is MDHEN and CDR2 is SYDVKM. CDR3 length equals 16 residues. The ends lost 10 bases at V and 2 bases at J; junction bases unmatched: 15. The CDR3 here is CATHSGPGTGPYEQYF. DNA of the CDR3: TGTGCCACACATTCAGGTCCCGGGACAGGGCCCTACGAGCAGTACTTC.

This chain joins TRBV27 and TRBJ1-1; possible D gene TRBD1, 6 bases. The germline CDR1 and CDR2 sequences are MNHEY and SMNVEV (reference sequence). This CDR3 has 16 residues. Trimming pared 6 bases from V and 0 bases from J, leaving 17 bases between. DNA of the CDR3: TGTGCCAGCAGCCCAGGGGACTCACCCCTGAACACTGAAGCTTTCTTT. This codes for CASSPGDSPLNTEAFF.

The CDR3 DNA reads as TGTGCCAGCAGCTCACCTCCGGGACTAGCCGGGGAGACCCAGTACTTC. It translates to CASSSPPGLAGETQYF. The V gene is TRBV7-2, the J gene TRBJ2-5, with 9 nucleotides matching TRBD2. The V gene end was trimmed by 4 bases and the J gene end by 5 bases; junction bases not matched to a gene: 11. This CDR3 comprises 16 residues. Germline values: CDR1 SGHTA, CDR2 FQGNSA.

This chain connects TRBV27 to TRBJ1-2, with TRBD1 matching 7 bases. The CDR3 covers 14 residues. CDR1 and CDR2 (germline): MNHEY, SMNVEV (reference sequence). V was pared by 6 bases and J by 8 bases, with 12 bases of the junction left unmatched. The CDR3: CASSRTGQTRGYTF. CDR3 DNA: TGTGCCAGCAGCCGTACGGGACAGACAAGAGGCTACACCTTC.

The DNA for the CDR3 is TGTGCCAGCAGCGGGAAGACTGAAGCTTTCTTT. Translated: CASSGKTEAFF. This chain links TRBV2 with TRBJ1-1; D gene unclear. The V gene's germline CDR1 is SNHLY and CDR2 FYNNEI. V gave up 6 bases and J gave up 5 bases, with 7 bases separating them. The CDR3 totals 11 residues.

The genes are TRBV6-5 and TRBJ2-3, with TRBD2 identical over 7 bases. Germline assignment: CDR1 MNHEY and CDR2 SVGAGI. This CDR3 is built from 16 residues. V was clipped by 4 bases and J by 0 bases; unmatched bases: 7. The CDR3 bases are TGTGCCAGCAGTTCCATACTAGCGACTAGCACAGATACGCAGTATTTT. This translates into CASSSILATSTDTQYF.

The chain has TRBV27 and TRBJ1-3; no reliable D call. Trimming left V 4 bases short and J 8 bases short, with 12 bases between. The CDR3 consists of 13 residues. CDR1 and CDR2 (germline): MNHEY, SMNVEV (reference sequence). CDR3 in DNA: TGTGCCAGCAGTTCCGTGGTGGGTGACACCATATATTTT. Its protein product is CASSSVVGDTIYF.

This clone was detected only once. V usage is TRBV4-1 and J usage is TRBJ2-3; D unresolved. Germline CDR1 MGHRA, CDR2 YSYEKL. Between the trimmed V and J ends, which lost 1 base and 2 bases, there was a span of 10 bases. There are 15 residues in the CDR3. CDR3 residues: CASSQVGGVTDTQYF. In DNA, the CDR3 is TGCGCCAGCAGCCAAGTAGGCGGTGTCACAGATACGCAGTATTTT.

The chain uses TRBV21-1 and TRBJ2-7. TRBV21-1 is tagged as a pseudogene. This CDR3 has 13 amino acids. The DNA of the CDR3 is TGTGCCAGCAGCATCCAGGGAGTCTACGAGCAGTACTTC. Protein: CASSIQGVYEQYF.

The chain joins TRBV7-9 to TRBJ1-1; 10 bases agree with TRBD1. The length of the CDR3 is 17 residues. Germline trimming cut 6 bases from V and 0 bases from J; bases unmatched to any gene: 10. Germline values: CDR1 SEHNR, CDR2 FQNEAQ (reference sequence). The CDR3 DNA reads as TGTGCCAGCAGGGGACAGGGGTTCTTTTCCATGAACACTGAAGCTTTCTTT. Amino acids: CASRGQGFFSMNTEAFF.

The CDR3 here is CASSKITGPTYGYTF. The CDR3, as DNA: TGTGCCAGCAGCAAAATAACCGGGCCGACCTATGGCTACACCTTC. This chain links TRBV11-2 with TRBJ1-2; D unclear. This CDR3 is 15 amino acids long. V lost 5 bases and J lost 4, with 17 bases in between. CDR1 and CDR2 from the germline V gene are SGHAT and FQNNGV.

The CDR3 nucleotides are TGTGCCAGCAGCTTACTAGCGGGAGTGGGTGAGCAGTACTTC. Its translation: CASSLLAGVGEQYF. The rearrangement uses TRBV7-9 and TRBJ2-7, with 10 bases fitting TRBD2. Losses at the gene ends were 2 bases for V and 7 bases for J; bases not matched to a gene: 5. Germline V CDR1 and CDR2: SEHNR, FQNEAQ (reference sequence). The CDR3 runs to 14 residues.

In this sample, this clone turned up once. This sequence joins TRBV6-5 and TRBJ2-7; 8 nucleotides align to TRBD1. CDR3 length: 14 amino acids. Germline loops: CDR1 MNHEY, CDR2 SVGAGI. V lost 8 bases and J lost 5; bases outside the gene matches: 11. The CDR3 DNA sequence: TGTGCCAGCGGGCGGACAGGGTCGGGGGACGAGCAGTACTTC. Its translation is CASGRTGSGDEQYF.

This clone occurred a few times. The gene calls are TRBV5-1 and TRBJ2-7; tentative D call: TRBD1 (6 bases). The CDR3 spans 11 residues. From germline, CDR1 is SGHRS and CDR2 YFSETQ. V lost 6 bases to trimming and J lost 6 bases, with 10 bases between them. CDR3 nucleotides: TGCGCCAGCACCCGAGGGGGCGAGCAGTACTTC. Amino acid sequence: CASTRGGEQYF. The variable domain in full, with the rest retrieved from reference TRBV5-1 and TRBJ2-7, is KAGVTQTPRYLIKTRGQQVTLSCSPISGHRSVSWYQQTPGQGLQFLFEYFSETQRNKGNFPGRFSGRQFSNSRSEMNVSTLELGDSALYLCASTRGGEQYFGPGTRLTVT.